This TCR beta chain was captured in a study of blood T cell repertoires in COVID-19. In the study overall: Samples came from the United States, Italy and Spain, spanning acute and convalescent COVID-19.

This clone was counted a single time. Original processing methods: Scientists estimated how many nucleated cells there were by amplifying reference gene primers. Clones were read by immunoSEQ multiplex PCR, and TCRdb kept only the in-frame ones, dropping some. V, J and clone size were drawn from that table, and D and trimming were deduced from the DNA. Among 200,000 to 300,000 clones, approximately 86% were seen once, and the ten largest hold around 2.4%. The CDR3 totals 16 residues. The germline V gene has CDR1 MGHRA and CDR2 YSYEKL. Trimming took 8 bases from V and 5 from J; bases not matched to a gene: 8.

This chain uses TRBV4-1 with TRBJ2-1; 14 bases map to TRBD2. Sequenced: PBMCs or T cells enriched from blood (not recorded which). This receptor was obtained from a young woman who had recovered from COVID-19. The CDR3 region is CASQRLAGGSNNEQFF. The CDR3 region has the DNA TGCGCCAGCCAGCGACTAGCGGGGGGGTCAAACAATGAGCAGTTCTTC.